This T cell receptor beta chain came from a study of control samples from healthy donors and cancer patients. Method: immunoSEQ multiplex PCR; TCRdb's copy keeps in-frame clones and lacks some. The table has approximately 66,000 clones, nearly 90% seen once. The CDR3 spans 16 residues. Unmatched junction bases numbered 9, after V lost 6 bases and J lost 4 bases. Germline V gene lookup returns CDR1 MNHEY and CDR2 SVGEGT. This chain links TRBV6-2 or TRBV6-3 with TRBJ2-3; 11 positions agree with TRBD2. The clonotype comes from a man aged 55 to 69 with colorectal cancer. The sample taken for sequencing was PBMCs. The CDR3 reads CASSPRLAGKADTQYF. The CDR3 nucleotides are TGTGCCAGCAGCCCCCGACTAGCGGGGAAGGCAGATACGCAGTATTTT.